This T cell receptor (beta chain) was identified during a study of CD8+CD57+ T cells in acquired aplastic anemia. Researchers used genomic DNA as the template to profile TCR beta VDJ and CDR3. TCRdb passed the reads through MiXCR, listing each CDR3 protein once. In the table there are some 45,000 distinct CDR3 sequences, roughly two thirds of which are singletons. Germline assignment: CDR1 WNHNN and CDR2 SYGVQD (reference sequence). With V trimmed by 2 bases and J by 2 bases, 11 bases remained unmatched. CDR3 length: 19 amino acids. The genes are TRBV10-1 and TRBJ2-3; 12 positions match TRBD2. The sequencing input was sorted CD4+, CD8+, or CD8+CD57+ T cells (not recorded which) from PBMCs. This receptor was taken from a human donor in good health, serving as a control. The CDR3 region has the DNA TGCGCCAGCAGTGAGGGGGCCCTAGCGGGGGGGCTCAACACAGATACGCAGTATTTT. It codes for CASSEGALAGGLNTDTQYF.